This T cell receptor beta chain was captured in a study of patients and donors after allogeneic stem cell transplantation. Germline values: CDR1 SGHAT, CDR2 FQNNGV. The CDR3 covers 13 residues. Trimming stripped 2 bases from V and 4 bases from J, with 9 bases between. In TCRdb, the RT-PCR reads were re-called with MiXCR into one record per CDR3 protein. The table has hundreds of thousands of distinct CDR3 sequences, under 20% seen once. The sequence came from a human donor who was either an allogeneic HSCT recipient or a stem cell or donor lymphocyte infusion donor (not recorded which). It is not recorded whose cells these are; they may come from a transplant donor. The sequenced sample consisted of blood, either unsorted or a sorted T cell fraction (not recorded which). V and J are TRBV11-2 and TRBJ2-7; D unclear. CDR3: CASSLLSKYEQYF. The CDR3 bases are TGTGCCAGCAGCTTATTGTCGAAATACGAGCAGTACTTC.